The 12 T cell receptor beta chains reported below all come from one sample, sequenced in a study of blood T cells in healthy people across ages. Primers used in a second PCR of roughly 6 to 11 cycles were a sample-barcoded 5' primer and a J-beta primer mix. TCRdb independently ran MiXCR on the 5' RACE reads; one entry per CDR3 protein. The profile shows roughly 1,700,000 distinct CDR3 sequences, 28% of them singletons. Sequencing used blood. The receptors were sampled from a woman between 25 and 40 years old in good health.

This chain connects TRBV6-6 to TRBJ1-2, with 9 bases lining up with TRBD1. The CDR3 spans 13 residues. V dropped 6 bases and J dropped 6; count of bases not matched to a gene: 5. Germline V gives CDR1 MNHNY, CDR2 SVGAGI (reference sequence). The CDR3 reads CASRGTGYNGYTF. The CDR3 nucleotides are TGTGCCAGCAGGGGGACAGGGTATAATGGCTACACCTTC.

The chain employs TRBV12-3 or TRBV12-4 and TRBJ1-4, with D tentatively TRBD1 (5 bases). With 3 bases removed from V and 5 bases from J, the gap between germline ends came to 13 bases. CDR3 size: 15 residues. The CDR3 sequence: CASSFRRGSNEKLFF. Here the CDR3 DNA reads TGTGCCAGCAGTTTTAGGCGGGGCTCGAATGAAAAACTGTTTTTT.

This clonotype was counted only a few times. The chain carries TRBV15 and TRBJ2-7, with 7 bases matching TRBD1. V lost 2 bases, J lost 3 bases, and 7 bases stayed unmatched. CDR3 length: 15 amino acids. From germline, CDR1 is LNHNV and CDR2 YYDKDF (reference sequence). CDR3 sequence: CATSRTGTENYEQYF. The CDR3 nucleotides are TGTGCCACCAGCAGAACCGGGACAGAAAACTACGAGCAGTACTTC.

The chain recombines TRBV12-3 or TRBV12-4 with TRBJ2-4; D may be TRBD1 or TRBD2 (5 bases each). The CDR3 covers 15 residues. Trimming stripped 6 bases from V and 13 bases from J, with 25 bases between. The CDR3: CASSPSGTPGFEQYF. The CDR3, as DNA: TGTGCCAGCAGCCCCTCCGGGACGCCTGGATTTGAGCAGTACTTC.

This clonotype has only a few counts. The chain combines TRBV30 with TRBJ2-3; D may be TRBD1 (6 bases). The germline V and J ends were trimmed by 2 bases and 12 bases, with 15 bases remaining between them. Germline V gene data show CDR1 as GTSNPN and CDR2 as SVGIG (reference sequence). This CDR3 is 12 amino acids long. The CDR3 DNA reads TGTGCCTGGAGTCACGGGACACCGAAACAGTATTTT. This codes for CAWSHGTPKQYF.

In this sample, this clonotype turned up many times. The genes are TRBV4-1 and TRBJ1-2; TRBD1 is a possible D gene (5 bases). V was trimmed by 0 bases and J by 8 bases, leaving 19 bases between them. Germline CDR1 MGHRA, CDR2 YSYEKL. The CDR3 runs 16 residues. CDR3 amino acids: CASSQDQGREPGGYTF. CDR3 nucleotide sequence: TGCGCCAGCAGCCAAGATCAGGGCAGGGAACCTGGCGGCTACACCTTC.

This clonotype has a count of ten or more. The V call is TRBV20-1, the J call TRBJ2-7, with D possibly being TRBD1 (5 bases). This CDR3 comprises 14 residues. V lost 4 bases and J 3 bases, leaving 16 bases between the germline ends. Germline lookup yields CDR1 DFQATT and CDR2 SNEGSKA (reference sequence). This chain's CDR3 is CSATASADIYEQYF. In DNA form, the CDR3 reads TGCAGTGCTACCGCCTCTGCGGACATCTACGAGCAGTACTTC.

This clonotype showed up just a few times. The chain uses TRBV11-1 and TRBJ2-7; D is uncertain. V was trimmed by 1 base and J by 2 bases, leaving 15 bases between them. This CDR3 is built from 16 residues. CDR1 and CDR2 (germline): SGHAT, FQDESV (reference sequence). Written as DNA, the CDR3 is TGTGCCAGCAGCTTAGTGTTGGCTCACCCGGCCTACGAGCAGTACTTC. Its translation: CASSLVLAHPAYEQYF.

The sample holds a few counts of this clonotype. The CDR3 here is CASSFNRRDTQYF. The CDR3 coding sequence is TGTGCCAGCAGTTTTAACAGGAGGGATACGCAGTATTTT. The rearrangement joins TRBV12-3 or TRBV12-4 to TRBJ2-3; D is possibly TRBD1 or TRBD2 (5 bases each). V lost 3 bases to trimming and J lost 6 bases, with 10 bases between them. This CDR3 comprises 13 residues.

The chain is built from TRBV3-1 and TRBJ2-7, with 9 positions matching TRBD1. CDR3 length: 14 residues. Germline CDR1 and CDR2: LGHDT and YNNKEL (reference sequence). J lost 3 bases, V lost 3 bases, and 3 bases had no gene match. The CDR3 loop is CASSHGGQGYEQYF. The CDR3 coding sequence is TGTGCCAGCAGCCATGGGGGACAGGGCTACGAGCAGTACTTC.

This clonotype was recorded many times. J is TRBJ1-5 and V is TRBV9, with D possibly matching TRBD1 (5 bases). The germline V gene has CDR1 SGDLS and CDR2 YYNGEE. V lost 5 bases and J lost 5, with 11 bases in between. The CDR3 spans 13 residues. The DNA of the CDR3 is TGTGCCAGCAGTGTTGAAGGGGATCAGCCCCAGCATTTT. Amino acids: CASSVEGDQPQHF.

On this clonotype: A read error may explain this, as a much larger clone is one base away. The J gene is TRBJ2-4, the V gene TRBV19; a weak D match, TRBD2 (5 bases). Germline V gives CDR1 LNHDA, CDR2 SQIVND (reference sequence). This CDR3 comprises 13 residues. V shed 5 bases and J shed 13 bases, with 18 bases lying between them. Here the CDR3 DNA reads TGTGCCAGTAGTGAGGGAAAATACAATGAGCAGTACTTC. Amino acid sequence: CASSEGKYNEQYF.